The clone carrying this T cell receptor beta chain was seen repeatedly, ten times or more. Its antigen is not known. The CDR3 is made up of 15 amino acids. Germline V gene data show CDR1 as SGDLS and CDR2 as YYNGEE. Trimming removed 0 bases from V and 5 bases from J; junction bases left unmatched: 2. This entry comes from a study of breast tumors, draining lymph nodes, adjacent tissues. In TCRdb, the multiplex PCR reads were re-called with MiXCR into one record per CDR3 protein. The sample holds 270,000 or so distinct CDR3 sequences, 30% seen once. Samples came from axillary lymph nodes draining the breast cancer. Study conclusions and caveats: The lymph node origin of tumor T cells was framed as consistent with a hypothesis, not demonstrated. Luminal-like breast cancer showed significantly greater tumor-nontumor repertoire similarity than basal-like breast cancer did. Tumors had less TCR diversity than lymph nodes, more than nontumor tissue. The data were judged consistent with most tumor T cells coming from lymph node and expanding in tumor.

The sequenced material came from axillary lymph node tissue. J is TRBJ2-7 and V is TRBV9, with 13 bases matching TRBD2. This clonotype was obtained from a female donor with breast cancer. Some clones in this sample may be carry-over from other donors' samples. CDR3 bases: TGTGCCAGCAGCGTAGCTGGACTAGCGGGGGACGAGCAGTACTTC. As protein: CASSVAGLAGDEQYF.